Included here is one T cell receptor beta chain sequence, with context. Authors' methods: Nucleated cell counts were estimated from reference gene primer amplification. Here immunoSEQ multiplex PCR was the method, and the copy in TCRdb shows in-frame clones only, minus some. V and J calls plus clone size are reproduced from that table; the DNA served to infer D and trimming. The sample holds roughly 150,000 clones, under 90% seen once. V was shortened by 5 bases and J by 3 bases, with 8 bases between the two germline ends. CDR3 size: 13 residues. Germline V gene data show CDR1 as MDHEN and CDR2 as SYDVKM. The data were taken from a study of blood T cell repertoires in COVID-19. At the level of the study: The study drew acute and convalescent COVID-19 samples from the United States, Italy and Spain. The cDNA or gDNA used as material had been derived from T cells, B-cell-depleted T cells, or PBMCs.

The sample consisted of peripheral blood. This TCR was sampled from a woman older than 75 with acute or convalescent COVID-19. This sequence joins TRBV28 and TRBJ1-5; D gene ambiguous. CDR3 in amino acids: CASSGLINQPQHF. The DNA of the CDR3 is TGTGCCAGCAGTGGACTGATCAATCAGCCCCAGCATTTT.